A selection of T cell receptor beta chains follows, all from one sample in a study of early T cells in non-severe SARS-CoV-2 infection. TCRdb reprocessed the 5' RACE reads with MiXCR, giving one entry per CDR3 protein. This repertoire shows 97,000 or so distinct CDR3 sequences, around 13% found once; its top ten account for approximately 6%. Material: whole blood. These receptors were taken from an adult who was a healthcare worker with PCR-confirmed SARS-CoV-2 infection or an uninfected control (not recorded which). Each CDR3 is given with its conserved first and last residue. The D gene is left open where the match is weak. Not all rows give a size; the values are once, few, many and, for expanded clones, a class.

-	TRBJ1-5	-	TRBV30	CAWSLGQNQPQHF	TGTGCCTGGAGTCTGGGGCAAAATCAGCCCCAGCATTTT
-	TRBJ1-4	many	TRBV28	CASLSGGGEKLFF	TGTGCCAGCCTATCCGGCGGGGGTGAAAAACTGTTTTTT
-	TRBJ1-1	-	TRBV9	CASSVYRTEAFF	TGTGCCAGCAGCGTATACAGAACTGAAGCTTTCTTT
TRBD1	TRBJ1-2	few	TRBV11-2	CASSLVGGGTPPDYGYTF	TGTGCCAGCAGCTTAGTAGGGGGCGGGACGCCGCCGGACTATGGCTACACCTTC
-	TRBJ2-6	few	TRBV29-1	CSVWTSPGANVLTF	TGCAGCGTCTGGACGTCCCCCGGGGCCAACGTCCTGACTTTC
-	TRBJ2-5	-	TRBV6-4	CASSEGPGTETQYF	TGTGCCAGCAGTGAAGGGCCAGGTACAGAGACCCAGTACTTC
-	TRBJ2-3	-	TRBV24-1	CATSDSGTHLSTDTQYF	TGTGCCACCAGTGATTCGGGAACTCACCTTAGCACAGATACGCAGTATTTT
-	TRBJ2-3	-	TRBV11-2	CASSLAGIGTDTQYF	TGTGCCAGCAGCTTAGCTGGCATAGGCACAGATACGCAGTATTTT
-	TRBJ2-1	many	TRBV27	CASSLGPGVLYNEQFF	TGTGCCAGCAGTTTAGGGCCAGGGGTGCTCTACAATGAGCAGTTCTTC
-	TRBJ1-5	-	TRBV6-1	CASSPDRAGSQPQHF	TGTGCCAGCAGCCCCGATAGGGCAGGGAGTCAGCCCCAGCATTTT
TRBD2	TRBJ2-1	-	TRBV19	CASSIGGGRWYEQFF	TGTGCCAGTAGTATAGGTGGCGGGAGATGGTATGAGCAGTTCTTC
-	TRBJ2-2	many	TRBV10-3	CAISEGARNTGELFF	TGTGCCATCAGTGAGGGAGCCCGTAACACCGGGGAGCTGTTTTTT
-	TRBJ2-7	-	TRBV7-9	CASRLMGDGYEQYF	TGTGCCAGCAGACTTATGGGGGACGGCTACGAGCAGTACTTC
-	TRBJ2-3	many	TRBV11-2	CASSLKRERADTQYF	TGTGCCAGCAGCTTGAAGAGGGAGAGAGCAGATACGCAGTATTTT
-	TRBJ2-3	few	TRBV4-3	CASSQGRDTRDTQYF	TGCGCCAGCAGCCAGGGTCGGGACACGCGAGATACGCAGTATTTT
-	TRBJ1-2	many	TRBV28	CASSLRQGGDGYTF	TGTGCCAGCAGTTTAAGGCAGGGTGGCGATGGCTACACCTTC
-	TRBJ2-2	few	TRBV6-4	CASSEDLGPTGELFF	TGTGCCAGCAGTGAAGATTTGGGACCCACCGGGGAGCTGTTTTTT
-	TRBJ1-2	-	TRBV4-1	CASSQGPGFKGYTF	TGCGCCAGCAGCCAAGGCCCAGGGTTCAAAGGCTACACCTTC
-	TRBJ2-1	-	TRBV30	CAWDTYGINEQFF	TGTGCCTGGGATACTTACGGTATCAATGAGCAGTTCTTC
TRBD1	TRBJ2-7	many	TRBV10-3	CASAATGTVREQYF	TGTGCCAGCGCGGCGACCGGGACAGTCCGCGAGCAGTACTTC
TRBD2	TRBJ2-1	many	TRBV5-6	CASSSGLAGSMFF	TGTGCCAGCAGCTCCGGACTAGCGGGGAGCATGTTCTTC
-	TRBJ1-1	few	TRBV20-1	CSGGVPPEAFF	TGCAGTGGTGGAGTTCCCCCTGAAGCTTTCTTT
TRBD1	TRBJ2-5	many	TRBV27	CASSFGTGMGETQYF	TGTGCCAGCAGTTTCGGGACAGGGATGGGGGAGACCCAGTACTTC
-	TRBJ2-7	-	TRBV7-9	CASSLTPGRGSSYEQYF	TGTGCCAGCAGCTTAACGCCGGGACGCGGTAGCTCCTACGAGCAGTACTTC
-	TRBJ1-4	-	TRBV29-1	CSVVAGHSNEKLFF	TGCAGCGTTGTAGCGGGACACTCTAATGAAAAACTGTTTTTT
TRBD1	TRBJ1-2	few	TRBV7-9	CASSTGDGYTF	TGTGCCAGCAGCACAGGGGATGGCTACACCTTC
-	TRBJ1-5	few	TRBV12-3/TRBV12-4	CASRQDGGNQPQHF	TGTGCCAGCAGGCAAGACGGCGGCAATCAGCCCCAGCATTTT
TRBD2	TRBJ2-3	many	TRBV7-6	CASSLGTSGRTDTQYF	TGTGCCAGCAGCCTGGGGACTAGCGGGAGAACAGATACGCAGTATTTT
-	TRBJ1-6	many	TRBV27	CASSLLRDTAYNSPLHF	TGTGCCAGCAGTTTACTCCGGGACACAGCCTATAATTCACCCCTCCACTTT